The 7 T cell receptor beta chains given below trace back to one sample, sequenced in a study of T cell clones after liver transplantation. Clones were sequenced by immunoSEQ multiplex PCR, and TCRdb holds only the in-frame ones, with some missing. The sample records about 74,000 clones, under 90% being singletons. The sequencing here drew on CD4+ T cells from blood, taken before liver transplant. The receptors here all came from a human donor who received a liver transplant.

The V call is TRBV18, the J call TRBJ1-3, with D uncertain. CDR3 size: 15 residues. The germline V gene has CDR1 KGHSH and CDR2 LQKENI. V lost 0 bases, J lost 1 base, and 7 bases lay in between. The CDR3 DNA reads TGTGCCAGCTCACCACCGTCAGGTTCTGGAAACACCATATATTTT. It translates to CASSPPSGSGNTIYF.

This chain joins TRBV5-1 and TRBJ1-1; 7 bases are shared with TRBD1. Looked up from germline, CDR1 is SGHRS and CDR2 is YFSETQ. Trimming took 7 bases from V and 3 from J; bases not matched to a gene: 9. The CDR3 totals 14 residues. The CDR3 sequence is CASSRDSGDTEAFF. Written as DNA, the CDR3 is TGCGCCAGCTCCAGGGACAGTGGCGACACTGAAGCTTTCTTT.

V and J are TRBV18 and TRBJ2-2; TRBD2 is a possible D gene (5 bases). The CDR3 covers 17 residues. The V end was cut by 3 bases, the J end by 2 bases, with 16 bases between. From germline, CDR1 is KGHSH and CDR2 LQKENI. CDR3: CASSPAWAGLNTGELFF. The CDR3 DNA reads as TGTGCCAGCTCACCTGCGTGGGCGGGCCTTAACACCGGGGAGCTGTTTTTT.

The gene calls are TRBV18 and TRBJ1-3; TRBD1 might be the D (6 bases). The CDR3 extends over 15 amino acids. Germline V lookup: CDR1 KGHSH, CDR2 LQKENI. Trimming shortened V by 3 bases and J by 4 bases, and 13 bases separated the two germline ends. The CDR3 DNA reads as TGTGCCAGCTCACCCAGGGGCCAAACAGGAAACACCATATATTTT. It specifies CASSPRGQTGNTIYF.

This clone was detected only once. The chain employs TRBV30 and TRBJ2-2; tentatively, D is TRBD1 (6 bases). Looked up from germline, CDR1 is GTSNPN and CDR2 is SVGIG (reference sequence). The CDR3 loop spans 16 amino acids. V was pared by 3 bases and J by 0 bases, with 14 bases between. CDR3 bases: TGTGCCTGGAGCCGTTCCCGGACAGCGAACACCGGGGAGCTGTTTTTT. Its protein product is CAWSRSRTANTGELFF. The full variable domain, rest sourced from reference TRBV30 and TRBJ2-2, is SQTIHQWPATLVQPVGSPLSLECTVEGTSNPNLYWYRQAAGRGLQLLFYSVGIGQISSEVPQNLSASRPQDRQFILSSKKLLLSDSGFYLCAWSRSRTANTGELFFGEGSRLTVL.

The chain employs TRBV27 and TRBJ1-2; D perhaps matches TRBD1 (5 bases). Germline CDR1 is MNHEY and CDR2 is SMNVEV (reference sequence). The germline V and J ends were trimmed by 2 bases and 1 base, with 23 bases remaining between them. The CDR3 loop spans 19 amino acids. CDR3 amino acids: CASSLIPHNQGQYNYGYTF. The CDR3, as DNA: TGTGCCAGCAGTTTAATCCCCCACAATCAGGGTCAATATAACTATGGCTACACCTTC.

The rearrangement links TRBV28 to TRBJ1-4; D gene unclear. The CDR3 contains 15 residues. V dropped 8 bases and J dropped 0 bases, with 13 bases sitting between them. Germline V gives CDR1 MDHEN, CDR2 SYDVKM. In nucleotides, the CDR3 is TGTGCCAGCTCTCCGCCGGGATCAACTAATGAAAAACTGTTTTTT. Translating it yields CASSPPGSTNEKLFF.